Listed below are T cell receptor beta chains from one sample, sequenced in a study of cytomegalovirus exposure and HLA in healthy donors. TCRdb keeps only in-frame clones here, not all; method: immunoSEQ multiplex PCR. This table holds 150,000 to 200,000 clones, roughly 83% found once. The material sequenced was PBMCs. All receptors derive from a boy younger than 18 in good health and CMV-seronegative. CDR3s include the opening cysteine and the closing phenylalanine or tryptophan. A D gene is named only where the DNA matches it firmly. Clone sizes are given selectively: once, few, many, or a class where the clone is expanded.

j_call d_call v_call clone_size cdr3_aa cdr3_nt
TRBJ2-5 - TRBV18 - CASSKRGPPEETQYF TGTGCCAGCTCAAAGCGAGGTCCGCCCGAAGAGACCCAGTACTTC
TRBJ2-7 TRBD1 TRBV5-1 - CASSPTGVDEQYF TGCGCCAGCAGCCCCACAGGGGTTGACGAGCAGTACTTC
TRBJ2-7 - TRBV19 - CASSILSQGIGEQYF TGTGCCAGTAGTATCCTCTCACAGGGTATCGGCGAGCAGTACTTC
TRBJ1-1 - TRBV5-6 few CASSFSTYTEAFF TGTGCCAGCAGCTTTTCTACCTACACTGAAGCTTTCTTT
TRBJ2-7 TRBD1 TRBV28 once CASSPGGHEQYF TGTGCCAGTAGCCCAGGGGGTCACGAGCAGTACTTC
TRBJ1-2 - TRBV6-1 - CASSVKTAYGYTF TGTGCCAGCAGTGTTAAAACAGCCTATGGCTACACCTTC
TRBJ1-1 - TRBV2 - CASIRGHGNTEAFF TGTGCCAGCATTAGAGGGCACGGGAACACTGAAGCTTTCTTT
TRBJ2-7 - TRBV4-1 few CASSHNRESPYYEQYF TGCGCCAGCAGCCACAACCGGGAGTCTCCATACTACGAGCAGTACTTC
TRBJ2-7 - TRBV6-5 - CASSSSTGSYEQYF TGTGCCAGCAGTAGTTCGACGGGCTCCTACGAGCAGTACTTC
TRBJ2-5 - TRBV13 once CASRRGGTQETQYF TGTGCCAGCAGAAGGGGGGGGACCCAAGAGACCCAGTACTTC
TRBJ2-7 - TRBV6-1 once CASVMGAREQYF TGTGCCAGCGTCATGGGGGCTCGCGAGCAGTACTTC
TRBJ2-7 TRBD1 TRBV7-2 - CASSNTGDYEQYF TGTGCCAGCAGCAATACAGGGGACTACGAGCAGTACTTC
TRBJ2-7 - TRBV11-3 once CASSLDEGEGRYEQYF TGTGCCAGCAGCTTAGATGAGGGGGAGGGAAGGTACGAGCAGTACTTC
TRBJ1-2 - TRBV5-1 - CASSLRAPGTSNYGYTF TGCGCCAGCAGCCTCAGGGCTCCAGGAACTTCTAACTATGGCTACACCTTC
TRBJ1-1 TRBD1 TRBV29-1 - CSVGDRAGTEAFF TGCAGCGTCGGGGACAGGGCAGGCACTGAAGCTTTCTTT
TRBJ2-1 - TRBV4-2 - CASSQELAVYNEQFF TGTGCCAGCAGCCAAGAGTTAGCGGTATACAATGAGCAGTTCTTC
TRBJ2-5 TRBD1 TRBV6-1 - CASSDGQGGETQYF TGTGCCAGCAGTGACGGACAGGGGGGAGAGACCCAGTACTTC
TRBJ1-2 - TRBV20-1 - CSARRSGGYTF TGCAGTGCTAGAAGGTCGGGTGGCTACACCTTC
TRBJ1-2 - TRBV2 - CASTGIPRDKKGYGYTF TGTGCCAGCACGGGGATACCCCGGGACAAAAAGGGGTATGGCTACACCTTC
TRBJ2-5 - TRBV27 - CASRLAPELQETQYF TGTGCCAGTCGTCTAGCCCCCGAACTTCAAGAGACCCAGTACTTC
TRBJ1-5 - TRBV6-5 - CASRDGISNQPQHF TGTGCCAGCAGGGACGGGATTAGCAATCAGCCCCAGCATTTT
TRBJ2-1 TRBD2 TRBV2 - CASLAGYYNEQFF TGTGCCAGTCTAGCGGGCTATTACAATGAGCAGTTCTTC
TRBJ2-7 - TRBV6-1 - CASSWLGDEQYF TGTGCCAGCAGTTGGCTCGGGGACGAGCAGTACTTC
TRBJ2-7 - TRBV5-4 - CASSLAQGRYEQYF TGTGCCAGCAGCTTGGCCCAGGGGAGATACGAGCAGTACTTC
TRBJ1-5 - TRBV6-6 - CASSYGQSLQPQHF TGTGCCAGCAGTTATGGACAGTCTCTCCAGCCCCAGCATTTT
TRBJ1-1 - TRBV19 - CASEVSRGNTEAFF TGTGCCAGCGAGGTTTCAAGGGGGAACACTGAAGCTTTCTTT